This T cell receptor (beta chain) originates from a study of T cell responses to AZD1222 COVID-19 vaccine. General observations from the study: Spike-specific TCR breadth and depth went up after people got two AZD1222 doses.

Details on this clone: Its target is not known.

Here immunoSEQ multiplex PCR was the method, and the copy in TCRdb shows in-frame clones only, minus some. The sample has about 140,000 clones, roughly 93% seen once. Germline V gene data show CDR1 as MNHEY and CDR2 as SMNVEV (reference sequence). The CDR3 has 14 amino acids. J was trimmed by 4 bases and V by 2 bases; bases with no gene match: 4. The sample consisted of peripheral blood, taken on day 0 of MenACWY control vaccination. V gene TRBV27 combines with J gene TRBJ2-7; 8 bases fit TRBD1. The receptor was isolated from an adult in good health. The CDR3 sequence is CASSLRTGIYEQYF. In DNA, the CDR3 is TGTGCCAGCAGTTTAAGGACAGGGATTTACGAGCAGTACTTC.